This TCR beta chain was sequenced during a study of cytomegalovirus exposure and HLA in healthy donors. Study background: The use of the same platform for the approximately 130 validation repertoires and the 550 to 850 first-cohort repertoires was reported by a later analysis.

A note on this clone: Its antigen is unknown.

General study results and limits: In vitro experiments confirmed that three CMV-associated chains were specific for CMV antigens. The study listed 150 to 200 cytomegalovirus-associated TCR beta chains. In a later analysis, first-cohort TCR clusters were found to tend to co-occur in the 100 to 150 validation repertoires.

Some clones are missing from TCRdb's copy, which holds only in-frame ones; the method was immunoSEQ multiplex PCR. The table has hundreds of thousands of clones, 80% to 90% seen once. This CDR3 region has 12 residues. V lost 8 bases to trimming and J lost 2 bases, with 7 bases between them. The germline CDR1 and CDR2 sequences are MDHEN and SYDVKM. This receptor was identified in a woman aged 18 to 35 in good health and CMV-seropositive. V and J are TRBV28 and TRBJ1-5; D is ambiguous. Material for sequencing was PBMCs. Here the CDR3 DNA reads TGTGCCAGCTGGTCAGGCAATCAGCCCCAGCATTTT. Amino acids: CASWSGNQPQHF.